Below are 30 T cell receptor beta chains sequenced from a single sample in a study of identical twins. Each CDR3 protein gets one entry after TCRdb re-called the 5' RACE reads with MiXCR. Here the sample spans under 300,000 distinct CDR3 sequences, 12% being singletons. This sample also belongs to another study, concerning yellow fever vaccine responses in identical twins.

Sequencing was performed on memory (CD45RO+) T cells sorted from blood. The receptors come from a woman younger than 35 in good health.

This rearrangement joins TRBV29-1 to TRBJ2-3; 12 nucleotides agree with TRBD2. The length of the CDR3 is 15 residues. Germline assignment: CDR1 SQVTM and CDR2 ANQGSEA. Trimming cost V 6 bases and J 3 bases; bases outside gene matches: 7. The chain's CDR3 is CSVTLAGGRTDTQYF. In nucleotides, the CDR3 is TGCAGCGTGACCCTAGCGGGAGGGCGGACAGATACGCAGTATTTT.

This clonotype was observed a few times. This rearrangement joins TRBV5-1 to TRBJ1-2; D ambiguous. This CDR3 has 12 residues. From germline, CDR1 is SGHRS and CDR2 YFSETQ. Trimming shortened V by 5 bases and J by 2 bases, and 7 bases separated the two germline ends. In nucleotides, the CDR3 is TGCGCCAGCAGACTGGAGAACTATGGCTACACCTTC. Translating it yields CASRLENYGYTF.

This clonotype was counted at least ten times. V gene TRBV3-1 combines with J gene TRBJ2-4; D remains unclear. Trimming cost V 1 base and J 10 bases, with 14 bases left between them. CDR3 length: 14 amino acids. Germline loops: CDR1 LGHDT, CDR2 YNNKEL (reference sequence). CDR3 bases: TGTGCCAGCAGCCAAGTTGTACAAGGTGCAATTCAGTACTTC. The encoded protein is CASSQVVQGAIQYF. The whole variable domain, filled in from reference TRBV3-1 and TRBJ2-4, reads DTAVSQTPKYLVTQMGNDKSIKCEQNLGHDTMYWYKQDSKKFLKIMFSYNNKELIINETVPNRFSPKSPDKAHLNLHINSLELGDSAVYFCASSQVVQGAIQYFGAGTRLSVL.

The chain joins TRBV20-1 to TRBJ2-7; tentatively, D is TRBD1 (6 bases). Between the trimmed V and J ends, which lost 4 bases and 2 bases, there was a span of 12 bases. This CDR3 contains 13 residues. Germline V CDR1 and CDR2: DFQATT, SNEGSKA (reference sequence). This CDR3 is CSATGTQTYEQYF. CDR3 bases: TGCAGTGCTACCGGGACACAGACCTACGAGCAGTACTTC.

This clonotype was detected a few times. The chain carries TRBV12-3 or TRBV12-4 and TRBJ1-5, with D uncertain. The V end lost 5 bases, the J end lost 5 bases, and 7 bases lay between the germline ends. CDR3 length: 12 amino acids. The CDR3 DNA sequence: TGTGCCAGCAGTCCCCGTGATCAGCCCCAGCATTTT. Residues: CASSPRDQPQHF.

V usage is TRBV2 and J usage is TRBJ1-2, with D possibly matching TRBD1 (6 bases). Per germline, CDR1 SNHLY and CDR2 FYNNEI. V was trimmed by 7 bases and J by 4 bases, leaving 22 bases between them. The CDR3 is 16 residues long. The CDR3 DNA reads TGTGCCAGCAATTTAAGAGGGGGGCAGTATACCTATGGCTACACCTTC. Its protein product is CASNLRGGQYTYGYTF. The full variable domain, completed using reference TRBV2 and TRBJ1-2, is EPEVTQTPSHQVTQMGQEVILRCVPISNHLYFYWYRQILGQKVEFLVSFYNNEISEKSEIFDDQFSVERPDGSNFTLKIRSTKLEDSAMYFCASNLRGGQYTYGYTFGSGTRLTVV.

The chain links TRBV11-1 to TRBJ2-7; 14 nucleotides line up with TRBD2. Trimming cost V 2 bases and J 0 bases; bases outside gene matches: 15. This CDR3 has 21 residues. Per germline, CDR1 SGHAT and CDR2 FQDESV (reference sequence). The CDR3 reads CASSLKGGLTGTSGSSYEQYF. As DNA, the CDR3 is TGTGCCAGCAGCTTAAAGGGGGGCCTAACCGGGACTAGCGGGAGCTCCTACGAGCAGTACTTC.

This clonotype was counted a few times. Here the CDR3 DNA reads TGTGCCAGCAGCTCCTTGTTCACCATGCACAATGAGCAGTTCTTC. This sequence encodes CASSSLFTMHNEQFF. The chain is built from TRBV27 and TRBJ2-1; D call uncertain. V lost 6 bases and J 5 bases, leaving 17 bases between the germline ends. The CDR3 is 15 residues long. CDR1 and CDR2 (germline): MNHEY, SMNVEV (reference sequence).

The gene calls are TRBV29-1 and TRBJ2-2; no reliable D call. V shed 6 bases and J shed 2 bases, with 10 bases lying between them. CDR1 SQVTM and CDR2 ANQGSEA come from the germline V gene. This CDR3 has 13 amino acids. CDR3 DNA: TGCAGCGTCCTTACAACCAACACCGGGGAGCTGTTTTTT. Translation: CSVLTTNTGELFF.

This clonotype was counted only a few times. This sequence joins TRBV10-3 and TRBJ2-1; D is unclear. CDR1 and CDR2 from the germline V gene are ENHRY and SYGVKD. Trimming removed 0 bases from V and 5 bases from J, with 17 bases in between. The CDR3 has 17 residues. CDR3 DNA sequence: TGTGCCATCAGTGAGTCGTTAGTCCCAAGGAGTAACAATGAGCAGTTCTTC. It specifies CAISESLVPRSNNEQFF.

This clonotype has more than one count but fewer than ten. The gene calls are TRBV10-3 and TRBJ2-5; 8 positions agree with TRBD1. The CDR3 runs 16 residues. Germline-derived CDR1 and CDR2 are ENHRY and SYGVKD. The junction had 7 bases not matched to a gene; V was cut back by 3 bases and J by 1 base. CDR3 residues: CAISDRDRTSQETQYF. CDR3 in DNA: TGTGCCATCAGTGATAGGGACAGGACTTCCCAAGAGACCCAGTACTTC.

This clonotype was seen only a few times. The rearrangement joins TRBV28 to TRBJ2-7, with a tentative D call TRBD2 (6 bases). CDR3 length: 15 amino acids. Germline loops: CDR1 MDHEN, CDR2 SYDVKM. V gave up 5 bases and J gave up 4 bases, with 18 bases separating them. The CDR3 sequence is CASSAHGGKIYEQYF. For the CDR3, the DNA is TGTGCCAGCAGTGCCCATGGGGGGAAGATATACGAGCAGTACTTC.

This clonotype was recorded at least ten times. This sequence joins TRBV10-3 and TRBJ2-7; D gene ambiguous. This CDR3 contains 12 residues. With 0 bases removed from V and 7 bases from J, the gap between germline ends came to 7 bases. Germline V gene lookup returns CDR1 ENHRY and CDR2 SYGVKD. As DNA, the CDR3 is TGTGCCATCAGTGAGTCCGGGCTTGAGCAGTACTTC. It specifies CAISESGLEQYF.

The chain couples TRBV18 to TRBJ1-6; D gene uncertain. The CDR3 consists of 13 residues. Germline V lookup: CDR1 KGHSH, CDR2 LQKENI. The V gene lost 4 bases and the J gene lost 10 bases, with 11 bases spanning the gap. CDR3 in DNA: TGTGCCAGCTCACTCGCCTTGGACTCACCCCTCCACTTT. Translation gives CASSLALDSPLHF.

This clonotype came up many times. For the CDR3, the DNA is TGTGCCAGCAGTTACTCGGGACAGGGGAGGTTGGAGACCCAGTACTTC. Protein: CASSYSGQGRLETQYF. This chain links TRBV6-5 with TRBJ2-5, with TRBD1 matching 10 bases. J gave up 5 bases and V 0 bases, and 6 bases lay outside the gene matches. The CDR3 has 16 amino acids. The germline CDR1 and CDR2 sequences are MNHEY and SVGAGI.

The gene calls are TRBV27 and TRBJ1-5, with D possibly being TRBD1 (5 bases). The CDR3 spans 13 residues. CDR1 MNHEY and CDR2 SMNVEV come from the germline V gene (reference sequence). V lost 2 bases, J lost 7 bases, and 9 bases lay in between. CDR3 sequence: CASSLAGPQPQHF. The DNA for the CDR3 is TGTGCCAGCAGTTTAGCAGGGCCCCAGCCCCAGCATTTT.

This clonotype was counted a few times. The CDR3 nucleotides are TGCGCCAGCAGCGTTGACAGGGGGCAATATGGCTACACCTTC. Residues: CASSVDRGQYGYTF. The J gene is TRBJ1-2, the V gene TRBV5-1; TRBD1 aligns across 10 bases. Germline loops: CDR1 SGHRS, CDR2 YFSETQ. The ends lost 4 bases at V and 5 bases at J; junction bases unmatched: 5. CDR3 size: 14 residues.

In DNA, the CDR3 is TGTGCCAGCAGTGTCAAGCGGATTAGCACAGATACGCAGTATTTT. The encoded protein is CASSVKRISTDTQYF. The V call is TRBV2, the J call TRBJ2-3; weak D call: TRBD2 (5 bases). The CDR3 runs to 15 residues. Trimming shortened V by 4 bases and J by 0 bases, and 11 bases separated the two germline ends. CDR1 and CDR2 (germline): SNHLY, FYNNEI.

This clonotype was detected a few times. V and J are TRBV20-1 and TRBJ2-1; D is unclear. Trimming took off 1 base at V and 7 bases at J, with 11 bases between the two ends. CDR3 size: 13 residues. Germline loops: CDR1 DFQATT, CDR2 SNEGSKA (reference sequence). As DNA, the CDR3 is TGCAGTGCTAGAGCAGGTCCGGTAAATGAGCAGTTCTTC. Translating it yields CSARAGPVNEQFF.

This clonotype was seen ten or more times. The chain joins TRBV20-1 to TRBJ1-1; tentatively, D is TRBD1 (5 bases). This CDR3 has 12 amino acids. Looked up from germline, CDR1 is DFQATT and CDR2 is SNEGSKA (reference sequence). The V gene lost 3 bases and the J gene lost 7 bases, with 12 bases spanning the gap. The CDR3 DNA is TGCAGTGCTAGTCGACAGCTAAATGAAGCTTTCTTT. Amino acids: CSASRQLNEAFF.

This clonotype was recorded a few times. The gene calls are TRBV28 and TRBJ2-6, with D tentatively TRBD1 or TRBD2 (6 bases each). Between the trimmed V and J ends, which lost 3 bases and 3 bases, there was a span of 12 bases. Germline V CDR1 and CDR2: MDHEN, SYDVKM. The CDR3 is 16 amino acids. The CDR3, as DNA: TGTGCCAGCAGTTTTGGCAGGGGAGGTGGGGCCAACGTCCTGACTTTC. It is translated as CASSFGRGGGANVLTF.

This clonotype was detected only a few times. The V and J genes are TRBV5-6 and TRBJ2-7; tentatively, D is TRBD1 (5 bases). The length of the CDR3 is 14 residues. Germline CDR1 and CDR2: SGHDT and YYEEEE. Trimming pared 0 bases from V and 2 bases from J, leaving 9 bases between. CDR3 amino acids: CASSLASRAYEQYF. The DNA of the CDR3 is TGTGCCAGCAGCTTGGCGTCCAGGGCCTACGAGCAGTACTTC. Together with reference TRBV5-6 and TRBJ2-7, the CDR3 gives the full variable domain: DAGVTQSPTHLIKTRGQQVTLRCSPKSGHDTVSWYQQALGQGPQFIFQYYEEEERQRGNFPDRFSGHQFPNYSSELNVNALLLGDSALYLCASSLASRAYEQYFGPGTRLTVT.

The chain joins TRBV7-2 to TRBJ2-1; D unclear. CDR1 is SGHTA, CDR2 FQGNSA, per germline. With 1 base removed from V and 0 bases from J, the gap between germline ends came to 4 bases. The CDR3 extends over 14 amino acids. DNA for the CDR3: TGTGCCAGCAGCTTAGAGTCCTCCTACAATGAGCAGTTCTTC. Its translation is CASSLESSYNEQFF.

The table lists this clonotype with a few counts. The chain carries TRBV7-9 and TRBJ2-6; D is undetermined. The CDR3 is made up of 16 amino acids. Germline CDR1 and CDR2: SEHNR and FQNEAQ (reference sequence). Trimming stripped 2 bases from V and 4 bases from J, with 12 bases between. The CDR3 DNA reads TGTGCCAGCAGCTTAATAGTAGGGTCGGGGGCCAACGTCCTGACTTTC. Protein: CASSLIVGSGANVLTF. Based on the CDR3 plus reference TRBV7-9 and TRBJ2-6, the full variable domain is DTGVSQNPRHKITKRGQNVTFRCDPISEHNRLYWYRQTLGQGPEFLTYFQNEAQLEKSRLLSDRFSAERPKGSFSTLEIQRTEQGDSAMYLCASSLIVGSGANVLTFGAGSRLTVL.

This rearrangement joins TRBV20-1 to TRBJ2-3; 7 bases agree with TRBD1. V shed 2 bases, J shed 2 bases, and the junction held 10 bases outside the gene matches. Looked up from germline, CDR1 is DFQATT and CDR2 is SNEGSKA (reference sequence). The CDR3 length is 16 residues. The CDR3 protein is CSARSSLQGPTDTQYF. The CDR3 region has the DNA TGCAGTGCTAGATCATCATTACAGGGGCCCACAGATACGCAGTATTTT.

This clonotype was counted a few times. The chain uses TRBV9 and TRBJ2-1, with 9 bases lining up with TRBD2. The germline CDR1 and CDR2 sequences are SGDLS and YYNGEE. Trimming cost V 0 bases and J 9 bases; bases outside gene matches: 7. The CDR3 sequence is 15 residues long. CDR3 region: CASSVVAGGPSEQFF. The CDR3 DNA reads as TGTGCCAGCAGCGTAGTCGCGGGAGGGCCATCTGAGCAGTTCTTC.

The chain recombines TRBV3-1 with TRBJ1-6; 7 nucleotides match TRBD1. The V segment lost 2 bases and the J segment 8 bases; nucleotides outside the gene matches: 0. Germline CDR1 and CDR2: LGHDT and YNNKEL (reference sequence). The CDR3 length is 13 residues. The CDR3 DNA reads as TGTGCCAGCAGCCAAACAGGGGATTCACCCCTCCACTTT. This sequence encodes CASSQTGDSPLHF.

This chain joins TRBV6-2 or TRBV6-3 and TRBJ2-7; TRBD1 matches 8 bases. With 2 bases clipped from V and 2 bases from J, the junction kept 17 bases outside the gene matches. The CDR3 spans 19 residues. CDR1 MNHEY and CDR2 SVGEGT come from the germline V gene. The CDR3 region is CASSYPITGGHRIAYEQYF. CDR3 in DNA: TGTGCCAGCAGTTACCCGATTACAGGGGGACACAGAATCGCCTACGAGCAGTACTTC.

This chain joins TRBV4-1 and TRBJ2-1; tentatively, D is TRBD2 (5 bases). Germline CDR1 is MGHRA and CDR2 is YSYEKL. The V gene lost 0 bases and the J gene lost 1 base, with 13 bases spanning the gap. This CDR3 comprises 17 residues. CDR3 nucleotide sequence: TGCGCCAGCAGCCAAGAGGGGTCGGGGAAGTCCTACAATGAGCAGTTCTTC. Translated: CASSQEGSGKSYNEQFF.

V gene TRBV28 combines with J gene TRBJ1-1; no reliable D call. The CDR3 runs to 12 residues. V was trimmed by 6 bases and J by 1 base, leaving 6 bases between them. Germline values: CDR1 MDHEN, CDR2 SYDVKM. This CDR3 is CASRETNTEAFF. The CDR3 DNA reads TGTGCCAGCAGGGAAACGAACACTGAAGCTTTCTTT.